These 9 T cell receptor beta chains originate from one sample sequenced in a study of early T cells in non-severe SARS-CoV-2 infection (TCRdb year 2021). Receptor amplification or capture employed 5' RACE. The sequencing machine was a NextSeq 500. In TCRdb, the public reads were trimmed at Q25 with fastp and aligned with MiXCR, with productive beta chains retained. Each entry is one CDR3 protein sequence, shown with its most common DNA and genes. For this sample there are 100,000 to 150,000 distinct CDR3 sequences; approximately 15% appear just once. The ten largest clones capture 21% of the sample. The sample consisted of whole blood. The origin of the receptors is an adult who was a healthcare worker with PCR-confirmed SARS-CoV-2 infection or an uninfected control (not recorded which).

The chain is built from TRBV5-1 and TRBJ1-1; no reliable D call. CDR1 is SGHRS and CDR2 is YFSETQ in the germline V gene. Trimming shortened V by 2 bases and J by 1 base, and 9 bases separated the two germline ends. The CDR3 is 14 amino acids. The DNA of the CDR3 is TGCGCCAGCAGCTTCGGCGAAGCGAACACTGAAGCTTTCTTT. This encodes CASSFGEANTEAFF.

This clonotype was recorded a few times. The chain recombines TRBV6-5 with TRBJ1-2; D perhaps matches TRBD1 (5 bases). Germline V gene lookup returns CDR1 MNHEY and CDR2 SVGAGI. The CDR3 has 15 amino acids. Trimming removed 0 bases at V and 4 bases at J, with 12 bases between. CDR3: CASSYSEAGLYGYTF. The CDR3 DNA reads TGTGCCAGCAGTTACTCGGAGGCAGGGCTCTATGGCTACACCTTC.

This clonotype was picked up a small number of times. V and J are TRBV3-1 and TRBJ2-5, with D unclear. V lost 1 base and J 3 bases, leaving 6 bases between the germline ends. CDR1 is LGHDT, CDR2 YNNKEL, per germline (reference sequence). CDR3 length equals 13 residues. The CDR3 sequence is CASSQGVKETQYF. In DNA form, the CDR3 reads TGTGCCAGCAGCCAAGGGGTAAAAGAGACCCAGTACTTC.

This clonotype was observed at least ten times. V gene TRBV5-1 combines with J gene TRBJ1-1; 8 bases map to TRBD1. The CDR3 is 14 residues long. Germline loops: CDR1 SGHRS, CDR2 YFSETQ. V trimming: 1 base; J trimming: 5 bases; junction bases outside the gene matches: 4. The CDR3 DNA is TGCGCCAGCAGCTTGTCAGGGGGCGGGACTGAAGCTTTCTTT. Protein product: CASSLSGGGTEAFF.

This clonotype was picked up a small number of times. The gene calls are TRBV20-1 and TRBJ1-1, with D perhaps TRBD1 (6 bases). The length of the CDR3 is 15 residues. The V end was cut by 1 base, the J end by 0 bases, with 12 bases between. Germline values: CDR1 DFQATT, CDR2 SNEGSKA (reference sequence). The CDR3 DNA sequence: TGCAGTGCTAGAGGCTGGGGGGGCGTGAACACTGAAGCTTTCTTT. Amino acids: CSARGWGGVNTEAFF.

The J gene is TRBJ2-5, the V gene TRBV29-1, with D possibly being TRBD1 (6 bases). With 2 bases removed from V and 4 bases from J, the gap between germline ends came to 8 bases. Germline CDR1 and CDR2: SQVTM and ANQGSEA. The CDR3 has 12 amino acids. In DNA form, the CDR3 reads TGCAGCGTTGAAACAGGGATAGAGACCCAGTACTTC. Its protein is CSVETGIETQYF.

The chain joins TRBV12-3 or TRBV12-4 to TRBJ2-1, with 9 positions matching TRBD2. The CDR3 is 15 amino acids. The J segment lost 6 bases and the V segment lost 1 base, leaving 4 bases of the junction unmatched. The CDR3 sequence is CASSLGLAVPNEQFF. CDR3 sequence (DNA): TGTGCCAGCAGTTTAGGACTAGCGGTCCCCAATGAGCAGTTCTTC.

The V call is TRBV29-1, the J call TRBJ1-2; D is possibly TRBD1 (5 bases). In germline, CDR1 is SQVTM, CDR2 ANQGSEA. V dropped 3 bases and J dropped 6 bases, with 14 bases sitting between them. The CDR3 loop spans 13 amino acids. The CDR3 region has the DNA TGCAGCGTTGATCCTCCGACAGCCCATGGCTACACCTTC. It encodes CSVDPPTAHGYTF.

At least ten counts were recorded for this clonotype. J is TRBJ1-3 and V is TRBV12-3 or TRBV12-4; D remains unclear. This CDR3 is built from 15 residues. V shed 5 bases and J shed 0 bases, with 11 bases lying between them. CDR3 region: CASSPVPSSGNTIYF. The CDR3 DNA reads as TGTGCCAGCAGTCCCGTTCCCTCCTCTGGAAACACCATATATTTT.